This TCR beta chain was obtained from a study of T cell repertoires in cytomegalovirus infection. In the study overall: Recently identified HLA-C-restricted and well-studied HLA-B-restricted CMV epitopes were used. Signatures in public TCR beta sequences pointed to both CMV infection and matching HLA type. Study findings and constraints: The ex vivo response was dominated by HLA-C-restricted CMV-specific TCR beta clonotypes.

TCRdb fed the reads into MiXCR, producing one record per CDR3 protein. The profile shows around 900,000 distinct CDR3 sequences, roughly 30% of them singletons. This clonotype is a singleton in its sample. Its specificity is unknown. The CDR3 runs to 17 residues. Between the trimmed V and J ends, which lost 4 bases and 6 bases, there was a span of 23 bases. Germline values: CDR1 SGHRS, CDR2 YFSETQ. The gene calls are TRBV5-1 and TRBJ2-1; D uncertain. This sample comprised cultured CD8+ T cells from PBMCs, obtained from culture after CMV antigen stimulation. This TCR came from a human donor in good health (CMV status not recorded). Some clones in this sample may be carry-over from other donors' samples. CDR3 sequence reads: CASSAYLGQSTLNEQFF. In DNA form, the CDR3 reads TGCGCCAGCAGCGCTTACCTCGGTCAGTCCACCCTCAATGAGCAGTTCTTC.